The 9 T cell receptor beta chains below all came from one sample that was sequenced in a study of blood T cell repertoires in COVID-19. Method: immunoSEQ multiplex PCR; TCRdb's copy keeps in-frame clones and lacks some. Of more than 250,000 clones in the sample, approximately 86% were seen once. The sequencing input was peripheral blood. The receptor source for this set is a human donor in a cohort sampled during active COVID-19.

V gene TRBV6-2 or TRBV6-3 combines with J gene TRBJ1-1; D unclear. The CDR3 extends over 14 amino acids. Per the germline V gene, CDR1 is MNHEY and CDR2 is SVGEGT. The V and J ends lost 2 bases and 1 base respectively, with 8 bases between them. CDR3 sequence reads: CASSYAESNTEAFF. The CDR3 DNA reads as TGTGCCAGCAGTTACGCAGAATCGAACACTGAAGCTTTCTTT.

The chain employs TRBV6-5 and TRBJ1-2; 8 bases align to TRBD1. This CDR3 spans 15 amino acids. Germline V lookup: CDR1 MNHEY, CDR2 SVGAGI. J gave up 0 bases and V 4 bases, and 4 bases lay outside the gene matches. CDR3: CASSSGQGANYGYTF. In DNA form, the CDR3 reads TGTGCCAGCAGTTCCGGACAGGGCGCTAACTATGGCTACACCTTC.

This chain links TRBV14 with TRBJ2-5; TRBD1 is a possible D gene (5 bases). CDR1 is SGHDN, CDR2 FVKESK, per germline. The CDR3 is 16 residues long. Deletions cut 2 bases from V and 5 bases from J, with 18 bases between. This chain's CDR3 is CASSQRGRRPSETQYF. For the CDR3, the DNA is TGTGCCAGCAGCCAAAGGGGTCGCCGCCCGAGCGAGACCCAGTACTTC.

The rearrangement uses TRBV6-4 and TRBJ2-5; 7 nucleotides agree with TRBD1. V was pared by 6 bases and J by 6 bases, with 7 bases of the junction left unmatched. This CDR3 contains 13 residues. CDR1 MRHNA and CDR2 SNTAGT come from the germline V gene. The CDR3 protein is CASRGDRVKTQYF. The CDR3 DNA reads TGTGCCAGCAGGGGAGACAGGGTGAAGACCCAGTACTTC.

CDR3 amino acids: CASSYRDPTDTQYF. For the CDR3, the DNA is TGTGCCAGCAGTTACAGGGACCCCACAGATACGCAGTATTTT. V gene TRBV27 combines with J gene TRBJ2-3; TRBD1 might be the D (6 bases). Germline V gene data show CDR1 as MNHEY and CDR2 as SMNVEV (reference sequence). Trimming removed 4 bases from V and 2 bases from J, with 10 bases in between. CDR3 length: 14 residues.

V and J are TRBV27 and TRBJ2-7, with a tentative D call TRBD2 (7 bases). With 3 bases removed from V and 4 bases from J, the gap between germline ends came to 13 bases. The CDR3 sequence is 14 residues long. Germline-derived CDR1 and CDR2 are MNHEY and SMNVEV (reference sequence). CDR3 sequence: CASSLGGTSYEQYF. CDR3 sequence (DNA): TGTGCCAGCAGTTTGGGGGGGACATCATACGAGCAGTACTTC.

The genes are TRBV5-4 and TRBJ2-3, with 12 bases matching TRBD2. V trimming: 2 bases; J trimming: 3 bases; junction bases outside the gene matches: 7. The CDR3 totals 17 residues. Germline V CDR1 and CDR2: SGHNT, YYREEE (reference sequence). CDR3 nucleotides: TGTGCCAGCAGCTTCCTGACTAGCGGGAGAGGTACAGATACGCAGTATTTT. Protein: CASSFLTSGRGTDTQYF.

The chain recombines TRBV7-9 with TRBJ2-7; 11 bases align to TRBD2. The J segment lost 0 bases and the V segment lost 5 bases, leaving 3 bases of the junction unmatched. The length of the CDR3 is 15 residues. Germline assignment: CDR1 SEHNR and CDR2 FQNEAQ (reference sequence). The CDR3 here is CASSRTSGGSYEQYF. CDR3 coding DNA: TGTGCCAGCAGCCGCACTAGCGGGGGCTCCTACGAGCAGTACTTC. Filled out from reference TRBV7-9 and TRBJ2-7, the complete variable domain reads DTGVSQNPRHKITKRGQNVTFRCDPISEHNRLYWYRQTLGQGPEFLTYFQNEAQLEKSRLLSDRFSAERPKGSFSTLEIQRTEQGDSAMYLCASSRTSGGSYEQYFGPGTRLTVT.

V usage is TRBV7-8 and J usage is TRBJ2-7, with 7 bases identical to TRBD2. The junction had 10 bases not matched to a gene; V was cut back by 5 bases and J by 6 bases. Germline CDR1 SGHVS, CDR2 FQNEAQ. This CDR3 is built from 14 residues. Here the CDR3 reads CASSGDAWGGEQYF. CDR3 DNA: TGTGCCAGCAGCGGCGATGCTTGGGGGGGCGAGCAGTACTTC.